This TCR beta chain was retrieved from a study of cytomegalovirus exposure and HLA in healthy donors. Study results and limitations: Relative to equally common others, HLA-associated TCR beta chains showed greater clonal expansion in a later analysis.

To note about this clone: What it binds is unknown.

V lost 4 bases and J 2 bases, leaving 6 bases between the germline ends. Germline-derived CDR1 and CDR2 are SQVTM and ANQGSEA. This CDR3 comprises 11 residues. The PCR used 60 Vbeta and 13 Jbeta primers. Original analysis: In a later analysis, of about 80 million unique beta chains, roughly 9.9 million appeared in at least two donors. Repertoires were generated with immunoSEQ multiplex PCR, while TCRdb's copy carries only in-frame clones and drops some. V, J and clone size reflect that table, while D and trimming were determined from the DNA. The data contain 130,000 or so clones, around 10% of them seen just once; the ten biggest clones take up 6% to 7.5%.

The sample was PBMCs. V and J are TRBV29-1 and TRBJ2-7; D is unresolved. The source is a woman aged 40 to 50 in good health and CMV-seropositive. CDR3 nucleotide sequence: TGCAGCGTTGGGGCCCCCTACGAGCAGTACTTC. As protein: CSVGAPYEQYF.